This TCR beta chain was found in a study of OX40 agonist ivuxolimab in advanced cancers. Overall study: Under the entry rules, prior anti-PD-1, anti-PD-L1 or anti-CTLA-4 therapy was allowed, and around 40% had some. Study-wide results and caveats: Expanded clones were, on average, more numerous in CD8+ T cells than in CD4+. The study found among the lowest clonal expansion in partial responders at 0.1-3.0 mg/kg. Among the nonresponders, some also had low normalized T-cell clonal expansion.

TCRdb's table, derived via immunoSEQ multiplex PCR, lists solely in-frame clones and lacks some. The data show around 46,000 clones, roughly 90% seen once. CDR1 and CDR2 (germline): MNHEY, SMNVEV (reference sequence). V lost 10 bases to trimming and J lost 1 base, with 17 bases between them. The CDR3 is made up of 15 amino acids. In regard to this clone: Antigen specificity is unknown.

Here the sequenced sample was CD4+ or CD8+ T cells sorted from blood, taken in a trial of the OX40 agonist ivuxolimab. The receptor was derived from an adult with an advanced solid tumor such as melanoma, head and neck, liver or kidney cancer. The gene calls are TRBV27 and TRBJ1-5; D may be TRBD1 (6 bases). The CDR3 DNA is TGTGCCACCCGCCAGCTAACAGGGAGCAATCAGCCCCAGCATTTT. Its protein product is CATRQLTGSNQPQHF.